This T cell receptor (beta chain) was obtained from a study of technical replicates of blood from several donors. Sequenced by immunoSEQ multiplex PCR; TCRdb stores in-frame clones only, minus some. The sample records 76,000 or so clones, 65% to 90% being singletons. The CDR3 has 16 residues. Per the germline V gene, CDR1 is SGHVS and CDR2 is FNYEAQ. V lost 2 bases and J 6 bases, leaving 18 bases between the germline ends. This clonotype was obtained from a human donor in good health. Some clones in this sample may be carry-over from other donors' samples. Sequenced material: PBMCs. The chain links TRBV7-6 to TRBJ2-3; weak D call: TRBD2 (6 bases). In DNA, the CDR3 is TGTGCCAGCAGCTTAACGTCGGGAGCTCCTGGGGATACGCAGTATTTT. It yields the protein CASSLTSGAPGDTQYF.